This T cell receptor (beta chain) was retrieved from a study of human versus mouse CDR3 diversity and MHC coevolution. The table came from immunoSEQ multiplex PCR; TCRdb's copy has only in-frame clones and leaves some out. The sample shows about 77,000 clones, 85% to 95% of them seen only once. The CDR3 has 11 residues. Trimming cost V 5 bases and J 5 bases, with 7 bases left between them. Germline-derived CDR1 and CDR2 are KGHSH and LQKENI. The J gene is TRBJ2-7, the V gene TRBV18; D is ambiguous. Material for sequencing was naive CD4+ T cells from blood. Subset: CD45RO-negative CD62L-positive naive CD4 T cells. This TCR was recovered from a person aged 25 to 75 in good health. In DNA form, the CDR3 reads TGTGCCAGCTCAGCGCAGGACGAGCAGTACTTC. Its translation is CASSAQDEQYF.